The 25 T cell receptor beta chains listed next were all sequenced from one sample in a study of shared T cell receptors in the human thymus. The data were produced by immunoSEQ multiplex PCR, yet TCRdb's version contains in-frame clones alone and is incomplete. Among 500,000 to 550,000 clones, approximately 78% were seen once, and the ten largest hold 0.013%. The sample was also linked to a second study, of human thymus T cells.

The source material was thymocytes. The receptors come from a boy in the first two years of life with a congenital heart defect.

This clone was observed a handful of times. The V call is TRBV6-1, the J call TRBJ2-2; 10 nucleotides agree with TRBD2. CDR3 length: 14 residues. Trimming took 6 bases from V and 6 from J; bases not matched to a gene: 4. The germline CDR1 and CDR2 sequences are MNHNS and SASEGT. CDR3 coding DNA: TGTGCCAGCAGATGGCTAGCGGGAGCCGGGGAGCTGTTTTTT. Its protein product is CASRWLAGAGELFF.

The J gene is TRBJ2-1, the V gene TRBV29-1; D may be TRBD2 (6 bases). The V gene lost 2 bases and the J gene lost 8 bases, with 16 bases spanning the gap. Germline assignment: CDR1 SQVTM and CDR2 ANQGSEA. The CDR3 sequence is 14 residues long. The CDR3, as DNA: TGCAGCGTTGAATTAGCGGACTTATCCGATGAGCAGTTCTTC. It specifies CSVELADLSDEQFF.

This clone was found a few times. This chain uses TRBV7-9 with TRBJ2-4, with no clear D. V gave up 4 bases and J gave up 0 bases, with 10 bases separating them. This CDR3 spans 15 amino acids. Germline CDR1 reads SEHNR; CDR2 reads FQNEAQ (reference sequence). CDR3 sequence (DNA): TGTGCCAGCAGCTCCCACCTCAGAGCCAAAAACATTCAGTACTTC. Its protein product is CASSSHLRAKNIQYF.

V and J are TRBV5-8 and TRBJ2-7; 15 bases are shared with TRBD2. The germline gives CDR1 SGHTS, CDR2 YDEGEE. The length of the CDR3 is 20 residues. J gave up 4 bases and V 0 bases, and 14 bases lay outside the gene matches. CDR3 DNA: TGTGCCAGCAGCTTGGAAAGGTTGCGCCTCGGGACTAGCGGGAGGTACGAGCAGTACTTC. Its translation: CASSLERLRLGTSGRYEQYF.

This chain connects TRBV5-4 to TRBJ2-4; 12 bases line up with TRBD2. CDR3 length: 17 residues. V was pared by 4 bases and J by 15 bases, with 20 bases of the junction left unmatched. Germline V gene data show CDR1 as SGHNT and CDR2 as YYREEE (reference sequence). The CDR3 is CASSRPSAGTSGRLLYF. In nucleotides, the CDR3 is TGTGCCAGCAGCCGACCCAGTGCCGGAACTAGCGGGAGGTTGCTGTACTTC.

The genes are TRBV7-8 and TRBJ1-1; D possibly corresponds to TRBD1 (5 bases). The germline gives CDR1 SGHVS, CDR2 FQNEAQ. Trimming removed 4 bases at V and 1 base at J, with 7 bases between. The CDR3 length is 13 residues. The CDR3 nucleotides read TGTGCCAGCAGCTGGGGGGGGAACACTGAAGCTTTCTTT. Translated: CASSWGGNTEAFF. The full variable domain, completed using reference TRBV7-8 and TRBJ1-1, is GAGVSQSPRYKVAKRGQDVALRCDPISGHVSLFWYQQALGQGPEFLTYFQNEAQLDKSGLPSDRFFAERPEGSVSTLKIQRTQQEDSAVYLCASSWGGNTEAFFGQGTRLTVV.

This clone was counted only a few times. This chain joins TRBV5-6 and TRBJ2-1, with TRBD1 identical over 9 bases. The V gene's germline CDR1 is SGHDT and CDR2 YYEEEE. V was pared by 1 base and J by 6 bases, with 5 bases of the junction left unmatched. The CDR3 length is 15 residues. The CDR3 nucleotides read TGTGCCAGCAGCTTGCAGGGACAGGGAATCAATGAGCAGTTCTTC. Residues: CASSLQGQGINEQFF.

The gene calls are TRBV4-1 and TRBJ2-7, with a tentative D call TRBD2 (5 bases). The CDR3 totals 14 residues. Germline V gene data show CDR1 as MGHRA and CDR2 as YSYEKL. V was clipped by 4 bases and J by 0 bases, with 10 bases between them. CDR3 nucleotide sequence: TGCGCCAGCAGCCCCGGGCGGGTCTCCTACGAGCAGTACTTC. Amino acid sequence: CASSPGRVSYEQYF.

The chain combines TRBV4-3 with TRBJ2-2; 10 bases fit TRBD2. Germline CDR1 LGHNA, CDR2 YSLEER. This CDR3 is built from 17 residues. The V gene end was trimmed by 4 bases and the J gene end by 6 bases; junction bases not matched to a gene: 11. In DNA form, the CDR3 reads TGCGCCAGCAGCCCCGGGACTAGCGCCCAGGGAGCCGGGGAGCTGTTTTTT. Translating it yields CASSPGTSAQGAGELFF.

The rearrangement uses TRBV2 and TRBJ1-3, with TRBD1 matching 7 bases. Germline-derived CDR1 and CDR2 are SNHLY and FYNNEI. CDR3 length: 16 amino acids. The trim removed 4 bases at V and 2 bases at J, leaving 8 bases unmatched. For the CDR3, the DNA is TGTGCCAGCAGTGTAATCCGACAGGGCGCTGGAAACACCATATATTTT. Translating it yields CASSVIRQGAGNTIYF.

V is TRBV19 and J is TRBJ2-7; possible D gene TRBD2, 7 bases. The V end was cut by 0 bases, the J end by 10 bases, with 16 bases between. The CDR3 extends over 14 amino acids. CDR1 LNHDA and CDR2 SQIVND come from the germline V gene (reference sequence). CDR3 nucleotides: TGTGCCAGTAGTATAGAAGTCGGGGGGCCTGCACAGTACTTC. This gives the protein CASSIEVGGPAQYF.

This clone was seen a handful of times. J is TRBJ1-3 and V is TRBV15; D gene ambiguous. Trimming took 9 bases from V and 0 from J, leaving 9 bases between them. Per the germline V gene, CDR1 is LNHNV and CDR2 is YYDKDF (reference sequence). This CDR3 has 13 residues. CDR3 in DNA: TGTGCCACGTGGGCCCTCTCTGGAAACACCATATATTTT. Protein sequence: CATWALSGNTIYF.

The J gene is TRBJ2-4, the V gene TRBV6-5, with no clear D. Trimming took off 8 bases at V and 5 bases at J, with 13 bases between the two ends. Per the germline V gene, CDR1 is MNHEY and CDR2 is SVGAGI. The CDR3 runs to 13 residues. The CDR3 region is CASGQQAQNIQYF. The CDR3 DNA is TGTGCCAGCGGGCAGCAGGCCCAAAACATTCAGTACTTC.

The rearrangement joins TRBV6-5 to TRBJ2-5, with 7 nucleotides matching TRBD2. CDR3 length: 14 residues. J was trimmed by 4 bases and V by 0 bases; bases with no gene match: 2. The germline V gene encodes CDR1 MNHEY and CDR2 SVGAGI. CDR3 sequence (DNA): TGTGCCAGCAGTTACTCGGCTAGCGGAGAGACCCAGTACTTC. Translating gives CASSYSASGETQYF.

The J gene is TRBJ2-7, the V gene TRBV5-8; 7 nucleotides match TRBD2. Germline lookup yields CDR1 SGHTS and CDR2 YDEGEE. The V and J ends lost 2 bases and 4 bases, in that order; junction bases with no gene match: 9. CDR3 length: 15 residues. CDR3 DNA: TGTGCCAGCAGCTTAGGCGGGAGAGGCCCGTACGAGCAGTACTTC. It yields the protein CASSLGGRGPYEQYF.

The table lists this clone with a count of one. V and J are TRBV14 and TRBJ2-1; 11 bases map to TRBD2. The CDR3 is made up of 22 amino acids. Germline V gene data show CDR1 as SGHDN and CDR2 as FVKESK. Unmatched junction bases numbered 22, after V lost 0 bases and J lost 6 bases. The CDR3 DNA follows: TGTGCCAGCAGCCAAGATGGGGGGCCGGTTCTAGCGGGAGGTGGATTCCCCAATGAGCAGTTCTTC. Translated, it gives CASSQDGGPVLAGGGFPNEQFF.

The genes are TRBV11-2 and TRBJ2-7; TRBD1 aligns across 8 bases. The V gene's germline CDR1 is SGHAT and CDR2 FQNNGV. There are 14 residues in the CDR3. Trimming at V came to 4 bases and at J to 6 bases, leaving 8 bases not matched to a gene. The CDR3 coding sequence is TGTGCCAGCAGCTACCTAGGACAGGGTCCCGAGCAGTACTTC. Amino acid sequence: CASSYLGQGPEQYF.

This clone was counted between two and nine times. The V call is TRBV15, the J call TRBJ2-7; tentatively, D is TRBD2 (5 bases). V was cut by 5 bases and J by 2 bases, with 19 bases left in between. The CDR3 totals 16 residues. The germline gives CDR1 LNHNV, CDR2 YYDKDF (reference sequence). CDR3 residues: CATSLPFGNPPYEQYF. The CDR3 bases are TGTGCCACCAGCTTGCCTTTCGGGAACCCGCCCTACGAGCAGTACTTC.

The CDR3 loop is CASCRSRGTEAFF. The CDR3 DNA sequence: TGTGCCAGCTGTCGTTCAAGGGGCACTGAAGCTTTCTTT. The chain uses TRBV27 and TRBJ1-1, with a possible D match to TRBD1 (5 bases). Germline CDR1 reads MNHEY; CDR2 reads SMNVEV (reference sequence). Trimming pared 8 bases from V and 4 bases from J, leaving 14 bases between. CDR3 length: 13 residues.

The V call is TRBV19, the J call TRBJ2-7; 8 nucleotides align to TRBD2. The CDR3 loop spans 14 amino acids. Germline-derived CDR1 and CDR2 are LNHDA and SQIVND (reference sequence). J gave up 6 bases and V 5 bases, and 9 bases lay outside the gene matches. This chain's CDR3 is CASSRAGGSPEQYF. The CDR3, as DNA: TGTGCCAGTAGTCGTGCGGGGGGCTCCCCCGAGCAGTACTTC.

This clone appeared a few times. The chain recombines TRBV7-9 with TRBJ2-1, with TRBD2 matching over 7 bases. V lost 2 bases, J lost 9 bases, and 16 bases stayed unmatched. The CDR3 sequence is 17 residues long. The V gene's germline CDR1 is SEHNR and CDR2 FQNEAQ (reference sequence). The CDR3 loop reads CASSLYSQRGTMSEQFF. The CDR3 nucleotides read TGTGCCAGCAGCTTATACAGCCAGCGGGGTACAATGTCTGAGCAGTTCTTC.

The CDR3 region has the DNA TGTGCCACCAGCAGAGACGACGTTCGGGTCAGGGGAAAAATGAACACTGAAGCTTTCTTT. This codes for CATSRDDVRVRGKMNTEAFF. The rearrangement joins TRBV15 to TRBJ1-1; tentatively, D is TRBD1 (6 bases). The length of the CDR3 is 20 residues. V gave up 0 bases and J gave up 0 bases, with 23 bases separating them. CDR1 is LNHNV and CDR2 is YYDKDF in the germline V gene (reference sequence).

This clone was observed a handful of times. This chain connects TRBV5-1 to TRBJ2-3, with 11 bases identical to TRBD2. The CDR3 consists of 20 residues. The V segment lost 3 bases and the J segment 0 bases; nucleotides outside the gene matches: 15. CDR1 and CDR2 (germline): SGHRS, YFSETQ. The CDR3 DNA reads TGCGCCAGCAGCTGTCTCGATTGTCAGTGGACTAGCGGGAGCACAGATACGCAGTATTTT. Translation gives CASSCLDCQWTSGSTDTQYF.

The chain joins TRBV18 to TRBJ2-7; perhaps TRBD2 as D (7 bases). This CDR3 comprises 18 residues. CDR1 KGHSH and CDR2 LQKENI come from the germline V gene. V lost 1 base to trimming and J lost 1 base, with 20 bases between them. The CDR3 region is CASSPRGGGSLNSYEQYF. As DNA, the CDR3 is TGTGCCAGCTCACCACGGGGGGGCGGCTCCCTAAATTCCTACGAGCAGTACTTC.

The CDR3 bases are TGCGCCAGCAGCCAAGATCCCGAACAGGGAAGAGATTACTTC. This sequence encodes CASSQDPEQGRDYF. This chain uses TRBV4-1 with TRBJ2-7, with TRBD1 as a possible D gene (6 bases). Germline V lookup: CDR1 MGHRA, CDR2 YSYEKL. The V and J ends lost 0 bases and 13 bases respectively, with 19 bases between them. The CDR3 loop spans 14 amino acids.